One and the same sample provided the 23 T cell receptor beta chains below, sequenced in a study of regulatory T cells in long-lasting Graves disease. As to time point: newly diagnosed GD, antithyroid drugs for less than 3 months. PBMCs were the source of the RNA used for TCR sequencing. Researchers made TCR beta libraries by using iRepertoire HTBI primers and running Arm-PCR on CDR3 regions. Via MiXCR, TCRdb re-called the multiplex PCR reads, giving one row per CDR3 protein. The sample yields around 250,000 distinct CDR3 sequences, 20% seen once. The sequences come from peripheral blood mononuclear cells (PBMCs), collected at new diagnosis, from a patient treated with antithyroid drugs. The receptors here all came from a female donor with Graves disease.

This clonotype has at least ten counts. The gene calls are TRBV2 and TRBJ1-5; 7 bases agree with TRBD1. After removal of 8 bases from V and 2 bases from J, the junction contained 9 bases not matched to a gene. In germline, CDR1 is SNHLY, CDR2 FYNNEI. This CDR3 is built from 15 residues. CDR3 nucleotide sequence: TGTGCCAGCCAATCTGAGGGGGCTGGCAATCAGCCCCAGCATTTT. Translation: CASQSEGAGNQPQHF.

This clonotype was counted a few times. Given a much more abundant clone one base away, this may be a read error. The chain couples TRBV12-3 or TRBV12-4 to TRBJ2-3, with TRBD2 identical over 7 bases. J gave up 4 bases and V 6 bases, and 4 bases lay outside the gene matches. This CDR3 comprises 13 residues. In DNA form, the CDR3 reads TGTGCCAGCAGCAGGACTAGGGCAGATACGCAGTATTTT. It encodes CASSRTRADTQYF.

Points on this clonotype: A much larger clone differs by one base, so this may be a read error. The chain couples TRBV4-2 to TRBJ2-1, with TRBD2 matching over 9 bases. The CDR3 covers 15 residues. From germline, CDR1 is LGHNA and CDR2 YNFKEQ. The ends lost 2 bases at V and 10 bases at J; junction bases unmatched: 9. This chain's CDR3 is CASSQRAGGPQEQFF. CDR3 DNA: TGTGCCAGCAGCCAACGCGCGGGAGGGCCGCAAGAGCAGTTCTTC.

The chain uses TRBV19 and TRBJ2-1; TRBD1 matches at 10 bases. The CDR3 is 12 amino acids. V lost 5 bases, J lost 9 bases, and 1 base stayed unmatched. The germline gives CDR1 LNHDA, CDR2 SQIVND (reference sequence). CDR3 sequence (DNA): TGTGCCAGTAGTTGGGACAGGGGTGAGCAGTTCTTC. Amino acids: CASSWDRGEQFF.

There are many counts of this clonotype. V and J are TRBV2 and TRBJ2-7; TRBD1 is a possible D gene (5 bases). With 3 bases removed from V and 6 bases from J, the gap between germline ends came to 12 bases. The germline gives CDR1 SNHLY, CDR2 FYNNEI. This CDR3 contains 13 residues. CDR3 sequence reads: CASSDWGQGEQYF. The DNA of the CDR3 is TGTGCCAGCAGTGACTGGGGTCAGGGCGAGCAGTACTTC.

This clonotype came up many times. This chain links TRBV2 with TRBJ1-1, with D uncertain. The CDR3 is made up of 13 amino acids. Deletions cut 8 bases from V and 5 bases from J, with 15 bases between. CDR1 SNHLY and CDR2 FYNNEI come from the germline V gene. CDR3 residues: CASEGEKETEAFF. The CDR3, as DNA: TGTGCCAGCGAGGGCGAAAAGGAAACTGAAGCTTTCTTT.

This clonotype was counted at least ten times. This chain uses TRBV7-8 with TRBJ2-5; D might be TRBD2 (5 bases). The J call may be mistaken, given a closer DNA end match to TRBJ2-1. Germline values: CDR1 SGHVS, CDR2 FQNEAQ. This CDR3 has 14 amino acids. CDR3 residues: CASSRDYTDNEQFF. CDR3 nucleotide sequence: TGTGCCAGCAGTCGAGACTACACAGACAATGAGCAGTTCTTC.

This chain uses TRBV25-1 with TRBJ2-5; 7 bases align to TRBD1. This CDR3 has 13 residues. V trimming: 4 bases; J trimming: 4 bases; junction bases outside the gene matches: 3. Germline V gives CDR1 MGHDK, CDR2 SYGVNS. In DNA, the CDR3 is TGTGCCAGCAGTGTGGCAGGGGGAGAGACCCAGTACTTC. This codes for CASSVAGGETQYF.

The sample holds many counts of this clonotype. This chain joins TRBV29-1 and TRBJ2-3; 8 nucleotides agree with TRBD1. Per germline, CDR1 SQVTM and CDR2 ANQGSEA. CDR3 length equals 12 residues. V was pared by 7 bases and J by 5 bases, with 5 bases of the junction left unmatched. The CDR3 is CSARQGQDTQYF. CDR3 nucleotide sequence: TGCAGCGCGCGACAGGGGCAAGATACGCAGTATTTT.

Regarding this clonotype: With only one base between it and a far larger clone, this is likely a read error. This sequence joins TRBV6-1 and TRBJ2-5; D gene ambiguous. Germline V gene sequence: CDR1 MNHNS, CDR2 SASEGT. This CDR3 has 15 residues. V was pared by 1 base and J by 11 bases, with 20 bases between. The CDR3 sequence is CASSEGTASYNEQYF. The DNA for the CDR3 is TGTGCCAGCAGTGAAGGAACAGCGTCCTACAATGAGCAGTACTTC.

The V call is TRBV4-1, the J call TRBJ1-4; 8 nucleotides match TRBD1. J lost 7 bases, V lost 4 bases, and 5 bases had no gene match. The CDR3 sequence is 14 residues long. Germline-derived CDR1 and CDR2 are MGHRA and YSYEKL. CDR3 region: CASSPDDRGEKLFF. For the CDR3, the DNA is TGCGCCAGCAGCCCAGATGACAGGGGTGAAAAACTGTTTTTT.

This clonotype was observed many times. The chain recombines TRBV5-5 with TRBJ2-5; D is possibly TRBD1 (6 bases). V was cut by 4 bases and J by 7 bases, with 14 bases left in between. The CDR3 loop spans 13 amino acids. Germline values: CDR1 SGHKS, CDR2 YYEKEE (reference sequence). As DNA, the CDR3 is TGTGCCAGCAGCAAGGAGGTCAGGGGGACCCAGTACTTC. Encoded protein: CASSKEVRGTQYF. Complete variable domain (other parts from reference TRBV5-5 and TRBJ2-5): DAGVTQSPTHLIKTRGQQVTLRCSPISGHKSVSWYQQVLGQGPQFIFQYYEKEERGRGNFPDRFSARQFPNYSSELNVNALLLGDSALYLCASSKEVRGTQYFGPGTRLLVL.

This clonotype came up many times. This rearrangement joins TRBV3-1 to TRBJ2-1; 10 nucleotides agree with TRBD1. The CDR3 runs to 15 residues. Germline V gives CDR1 LGHDT, CDR2 YNNKEL (reference sequence). The ends lost 2 bases at V and 8 bases at J; junction bases unmatched: 6. The CDR3 protein is CASSQPGQGNYEQFF. CDR3 DNA: TGTGCCAGCAGCCAACCGGGACAGGGGAACTATGAGCAGTTCTTC.

This chain connects TRBV24-1 to TRBJ2-3, with TRBD2 matching 8 bases. The CDR3 sequence is 16 residues long. Trimming cost V 0 bases and J 2 bases; bases outside gene matches: 3. CDR1 is KGHDR and CDR2 is SFDVKD in the germline V gene. The CDR3 sequence is CATSDLLAGSTDTQYF. The DNA for the CDR3 is TGTGCCACCAGTGATTTGCTAGCGGGTTCCACAGATACGCAGTATTTT.

At least ten counts were recorded for this clonotype. This chain links TRBV11-2 with TRBJ2-5; a possible D gene is TRBD2 (5 bases). The V and J ends lost 5 bases and 8 bases respectively, with 12 bases between them. The CDR3 is made up of 12 amino acids. Germline assignment: CDR1 SGHAT and CDR2 FQNNGV. The CDR3 spells CASSPTRGTQYF. Here the CDR3 DNA reads TGTGCCAGCAGCCCTACCCGGGGTACCCAGTACTTC. The entire variable domain, with the rest obtained from reference TRBV11-2 and TRBJ2-5, is as follows: EAGVAQSPRYKIIEKRQSVAFWCNPISGHATLYWYQQILGQGPKLLIQFQNNGVVDDSQLPKDRFSAERLKGVDSTLKIQPAKLEDSAVYLCASSPTRGTQYFGPGTRLLVL.

As regards this clonotype: Since a much larger clone is just one base distant, this may be a read error. In this CDR3 the conserved last residue, phenylalanine or tryptophan, is missing, so a read error is likely. The CDR3 protein is CASSGAPGTEAFL. The CDR3 nucleotides are TGTGCCAGCAGCGGGGCCCCTGGGACTGAAGCTTTCCTT. The J gene is TRBJ1-1, the V gene TRBV6-2 or TRBV6-3; maybe TRBD1 (5 bases). CDR1 and CDR2 from the germline V gene are MNHEY and SVGEGT. Trimming removed 6 bases from V and 5 bases from J, with 13 bases in between. The CDR3 is 13 amino acids.

In regard to this clonotype: This sequence is one base from a far larger clone and is likely a read error. The gene calls are TRBV27 and TRBJ2-1, with 7 bases aligning to TRBD1. Germline V gives CDR1 MNHEY, CDR2 SMNVEV (reference sequence). The junction had 9 bases not matched to a gene; V was cut back by 0 bases and J by 10 bases. The CDR3 contains 15 residues. CDR3 amino acids: CASSLSTGSSYEQFF. The CDR3 DNA sequence: TGTGCCAGCAGTTTATCGACAGGGAGCTCCTACGAGCAGTTCTTC.

On this clonotype itself: A much larger clone lies one base from this, so it may be a read error. The CDR3 here is CASSQDLGSGVTYNEQYF. The CDR3 DNA sequence: TGTGCCAGCAGCCAAGATTTGGGTAGCGGGGTAACCTACAATGAGCAGTACTTC. The chain combines TRBV3-1 with TRBJ2-7; 8 bases match TRBD2. Per germline, CDR1 LGHDT and CDR2 YNNKEL (reference sequence). The length of the CDR3 is 18 residues. V shed 0 bases, J shed 7 bases, and the junction held 17 bases outside the gene matches.

This clonotype was found a few times. The V and J genes are TRBV6-2 or TRBV6-3 and TRBJ2-7, with 10 bases lining up with TRBD2. The CDR3 consists of 18 residues. J gave up 5 bases and V 5 bases, and 18 bases lay outside the gene matches. Germline loops: CDR1 MNHEY, CDR2 SVGEGT. This chain's CDR3 is CASSPTWRLAGVKDEQYF. In DNA, the CDR3 is TGTGCCAGCAGTCCTACCTGGAGGCTAGCGGGAGTGAAGGACGAGCAGTACTTC.

This clonotype was seen once. One base separates it from a far larger clone, so it is likely a read error. The V gene is TRBV7-2, the J gene TRBJ2-4; the match to TRBD1 covers 12 bases. The last part of the DNA fits TRBJ2-1 better; the J call may be wrong. Germline V gives CDR1 SGHTA, CDR2 FQGNSA. This CDR3 comprises 17 residues. The CDR3 nucleotides read TGTGCCAGCAGCTTACAGTCCATAGGGACAGGGGGCAAGGAGCAGTTCTTC. Translation gives CASSLQSIGTGGKEQFF.

This clonotype is a singleton in its sample. The rearrangement uses TRBV11-2 and TRBJ2-3; no clear D gene. CDR3 size: 12 residues. CDR1 and CDR2 from the germline V gene are SGHAT and FQNNGV. The germline V and J ends were trimmed by 1 base and 5 bases, with 4 bases remaining between them. CDR3 DNA sequence: TGTGCCAGCAGCTTAGGGAAAGATACGCAGTATTTT. Its translation: CASSLGKDTQYF.

This clonotype was seen many times. The gene calls are TRBV12-3 or TRBV12-4 and TRBJ1-5; D is possibly TRBD1 (5 bases). CDR3 length: 13 amino acids. V shed 6 bases and J shed 7 bases, with 13 bases lying between them. CDR3 coding DNA: TGTGCCAGCAGCCAGGGTCTAGGCCAGCCCCAGCATTTT. It specifies CASSQGLGQPQHF.

The sample holds many counts of this clonotype. The V call is TRBV6-9, the J call TRBJ2-1, with D possibly matching TRBD2 (6 bases). Trimming pared 4 bases from V and 7 bases from J, leaving 20 bases between. Germline CDR1 is MNHGY and CDR2 is SVAAGI. CDR3 size: 16 residues. DNA for the CDR3: TGTGCCAGCAGTTCCTACCGGGGAGTGCGGGAAAATGAGCAGTTCTTC. Its protein is CASSSYRGVRENEQFF.